Below, 2 T cell receptor beta chains from the same sample are listed, as sequenced in a study of blood T cell repertoires in COVID-19. TCRdb's copy holds only in-frame clones and misses some; the assay was immunoSEQ multiplex PCR. The sample carries 150,000 to 200,000 clones, 84% recorded once. Sequenced input: PBMCs or T cells enriched from blood (not recorded which). Receptors originate from a woman between 50 and 59 years old who had recovered from COVID-19.

This sequence joins TRBV11-2 and TRBJ2-5; TRBD2 matches 9 bases. The CDR3 spans 16 residues. Germline trimming cut 1 base from V and 4 bases from J; bases unmatched to any gene: 7. From germline, CDR1 is SGHAT and CDR2 FQNNGV. Here the CDR3 DNA reads TGTGCCAGCAGCTTAGTAGGTAGCGGGGGCCGAGAGACCCAGTACTTC. As protein: CASSLVGSGGRETQYF.

The chain recombines TRBV20-1 with TRBJ1-6; D might be TRBD1 (6 bases). Germline lookup yields CDR1 DFQATT and CDR2 SNEGSKA (reference sequence). This CDR3 spans 14 amino acids. Trimming left V 3 bases short and J 5 bases short, with 11 bases between. The CDR3 region has the DNA TGCAGTGCTAGTCAGGGGACAAATAATTCACCCCTCCACTTT. Residues: CSASQGTNNSPLHF.